Each of the 30 T cell receptor beta chains below was sequenced from the same sample in a study of CD8+ T cells in alopecia areata. The sequencing template was cDNA reverse transcribed from extracted RNA. Method: immunoSEQ multiplex PCR; TCRdb's copy keeps in-frame clones and lacks some. The sample holds about 180,000 clones, roughly 53% seen once. Documented treatment: oral pan-JAK inhibitor, 5-10 mg twice daily. Source: CD8+ T cells sorted from blood, taken at week 24, from a patient treated with tofacitinib. These receptors originate from a human donor with alopecia areata.

The V gene is TRBV4-3, the J gene TRBJ1-1, with D unresolved. Germline V gene lookup returns CDR1 LGHNA and CDR2 YSLEER. V was pared by 4 bases and J by 2 bases, with 5 bases between. This CDR3 is built from 12 residues. The chain's CDR3 is CASSLTNTEAFF. As DNA, the CDR3 is TGCGCCAGCAGCCTGACTAACACTGAAGCTTTCTTT.

This clone was counted between two and nine times. The chain has TRBV4-3 and TRBJ2-2; maybe TRBD2 (6 bases). CDR1 and CDR2 (germline): LGHNA, YSLEER. The CDR3 consists of 15 residues. The V gene lost 3 bases and the J gene lost 4 bases, with 12 bases spanning the gap. The CDR3 DNA sequence: TGCGCCAGCAGCCAGAGGGACGGGGGCACCGGGGAGCTGTTTTTT. Protein sequence: CASSQRDGGTGELFF.

V gene TRBV30 combines with J gene TRBJ2-2, with TRBD1 matching 7 bases. From germline, CDR1 is GTSNPN and CDR2 SVGIG (reference sequence). V lost 5 bases, J lost 1 base, and 4 bases stayed unmatched. CDR3 length equals 14 residues. This CDR3 is CAWGQAVNTGELFF. The CDR3 nucleotides read TGTGCCTGGGGACAGGCTGTGAACACCGGGGAGCTGTTTTTT.

This chain joins TRBV7-3 and TRBJ2-7, with no clear D. Germline V gene data show CDR1 as SGHTA and CDR2 as FQGTGA. The CDR3 length is 13 residues. V was trimmed by 2 bases and J by 0 bases, leaving 5 bases between them. This CDR3 is CASSLDASYEQYF. The CDR3 region has the DNA TGTGCCAGCAGCTTAGATGCCTCCTACGAGCAGTACTTC.

The chain joins TRBV5-6 to TRBJ1-1, with D unclear. CDR3 length equals 11 residues. Germline V lookup: CDR1 SGHDT, CDR2 YYEEEE. V was clipped by 0 bases and J by 6 bases, with 3 bases between them. The CDR3 DNA follows: TGTGCCAGCAGCTTGGATGCTGAAGCTTTCTTT. Encoded protein: CASSLDAEAFF.

This chain links TRBV27 with TRBJ2-7, with D perhaps TRBD1 (5 bases). Germline CDR1 reads MNHEY; CDR2 reads SMNVEV (reference sequence). Trimming took 6 bases from V and 5 from J, leaving 20 bases between them. This CDR3 has 15 residues. The CDR3 DNA follows: TGTGCCAGCAGGGATCGACAGAGGAGTGGAGACGAGCAGTACTTC. Residues: CASRDRQRSGDEQYF.

The chain carries TRBV10-3 and TRBJ1-2, with D maybe TRBD1 (5 bases). V was shortened by 2 bases and J by 8 bases, with 6 bases between the two germline ends. The length of the CDR3 is 11 residues. The germline gives CDR1 ENHRY, CDR2 SYGVKD. The CDR3 loop reads CAISEQGGYTF. In DNA, the CDR3 is TGTGCCATCAGTGAGCAGGGCGGCTACACCTTC.

Remarks on this clone: Other DNA sequences within the sample encode an identical CDR3. The chain has TRBV30 and TRBJ1-1; D is unclear. Between the trimmed V and J ends, which lost 5 bases and 5 bases, there was a span of 12 bases. This CDR3 is built from 12 residues. Per germline, CDR1 GTSNPN and CDR2 SVGIG (reference sequence). CDR3 sequence reads: CAWSMGGTEAFF. CDR3 nucleotides: TGTGCCTGGTCGATGGGAGGTACTGAAGCTTTCTTT.

The V gene is TRBV29-1, the J gene TRBJ2-7; D is uncertain. Trimming removed 2 bases from V and 4 bases from J, with 6 bases in between. The CDR3 totals 11 residues. From germline, CDR1 is SQVTM and CDR2 ANQGSEA. The CDR3 sequence: CSVEQEYEQYF. CDR3 sequence (DNA): TGCAGCGTTGAACAGGAGTACGAGCAGTACTTC.

This chain connects TRBV30 to TRBJ1-1; D is undetermined. This CDR3 is 15 amino acids long. CDR1 is GTSNPN, CDR2 SVGIG, per germline (reference sequence). V dropped 0 bases and J dropped 0 bases, with 11 bases sitting between them. This CDR3 is CAWSVGGLLNTEAFF. The CDR3 DNA sequence: TGTGCCTGGAGTGTAGGTGGACTGTTGAACACTGAAGCTTTCTTT.

The chain carries TRBV6-5 and TRBJ2-6, with unresolved D. The CDR3 runs 15 residues. V lost 0 bases to trimming and J lost 2 bases, with 5 bases between them. Germline V lookup: CDR1 MNHEY, CDR2 SVGAGI. CDR3 bases: TGTGCCAGCAGTTACTCGTCAGCTGGGGCCAACGTCCTGACTTTC. As protein: CASSYSSAGANVLTF.

The chain has TRBV7-2 and TRBJ2-7; TRBD2 matches 10 bases. The V gene's germline CDR1 is SGHTA and CDR2 FQGNSA. There are 14 residues in the CDR3. J lost 4 bases, V lost 5 bases, and 5 bases had no gene match. CDR3 sequence: CASSPSGGGYEQYF. CDR3 sequence (DNA): TGTGCCAGCAGCCCCAGCGGGGGGGGTTACGAGCAGTACTTC.

The chain has TRBV19 and TRBJ1-1, with unresolved D. Trimming removed 1 base from V and 1 base from J, with 10 bases in between. CDR1 and CDR2 from the germline V gene are LNHDA and SQIVND (reference sequence). CDR3 length: 15 residues. The CDR3 region has the DNA TGTGCCAGTAGTATAGTTCCCTATGGGAACACTGAAGCTTTCTTT. This encodes CASSIVPYGNTEAFF.

The rearrangement links TRBV6-6 to TRBJ1-2; D unresolved. The germline V gene encodes CDR1 MNHNY and CDR2 SVGAGI (reference sequence). This CDR3 comprises 12 residues. Trimming removed 6 bases at V and 6 bases at J, with 11 bases between. The CDR3 coding sequence is TGTGCCAGCAGCCAGCCCGGAGATGGCTACACCTTC. Residues: CASSQPGDGYTF.

This chain joins TRBV9 and TRBJ2-7, with TRBD1 matching 9 bases. The germline CDR1 and CDR2 sequences are SGDLS and YYNGEE. This CDR3 is built from 16 residues. Losses at the gene ends were 4 bases for V and 2 bases for J; bases not matched to a gene: 10. DNA of the CDR3: TGTGCCAGCAGCCCCGGGACAGGGAGGTACACCTACGAGCAGTACTTC. Translating gives CASSPGTGRYTYEQYF.

This clone was recorded once. This sequence joins TRBV5-1 and TRBJ2-7; possible D gene TRBD1, 5 bases. V was pared by 2 bases and J by 4 bases, with 13 bases between. This CDR3 comprises 14 residues. Germline assignment: CDR1 SGHRS and CDR2 YFSETQ. CDR3 residues: CASSFGSGLYEQYF. CDR3 bases: TGCGCCAGCAGCTTTGGATCAGGGCTATACGAGCAGTACTTC. Using reference TRBV5-1 and TRBJ2-7 for the parts outside the CDR3, the full variable domain is KAGVTQTPRYLIKTRGQQVTLSCSPISGHRSVSWYQQTPGQGLQFLFEYFSETQRNKGNFPGRFSGRQFSNSRSEMNVSTLELGDSALYLCASSFGSGLYEQYFGPGTRLTVT.

The table lists this clone with a few counts. The J gene is TRBJ1-4, the V gene TRBV7-8; D remains unclear. Germline CDR1 and CDR2: SGHVS and FQNEAQ. The CDR3 totals 14 residues. With 5 bases removed from V and 0 bases from J, the gap between germline ends came to 7 bases. This CDR3 is CASSIRSTNEKLFF. The CDR3 DNA reads as TGTGCCAGCAGCATTCGCTCAACTAATGAAAAACTGTTTTTT.

In its sample, this clone was seen a few times. The rearrangement uses TRBV13 and TRBJ2-7, with TRBD2 identical over 8 bases. Germline V gene lookup returns CDR1 PRHDT and CDR2 FYEKMQ (reference sequence). The CDR3 extends over 17 amino acids. Trimming took 0 bases from V and 0 from J; bases not matched to a gene: 7. CDR3 nucleotide sequence: TGTGCCAGCAGCTTAGGGGGAGCGGGGGCTCACTCCTACGAGCAGTACTTC. Protein: CASSLGGAGAHSYEQYF. Variable domain in full (rest from reference TRBV13 and TRBJ2-7): AAGVIQSPRHLIKEKRETATLKCYPIPRHDTVYWYQQGPGQDPQFLISFYEKMQSDKGSIPDRFSAQQFSDYHSELNMSSLELGDSALYFCASSLGGAGAHSYEQYFGPGTRLTVT.

This clone occurred many times. The CDR3 bases are TGTGCCAGCAGCTACGGGCGGGGATCCTATGGCTACACCTTC. Amino acids: CASSYGRGSYGYTF. V and J are TRBV7-3 and TRBJ1-2; D is uncertain. Germline V gene lookup returns CDR1 SGHTA and CDR2 FQGTGA. The V end was cut by 4 bases, the J end by 4 bases, with 13 bases between. The CDR3 runs 14 residues.

The chain recombines TRBV29-1 with TRBJ1-1, with D possibly matching TRBD1 (5 bases). CDR1 and CDR2 from the germline V gene are SQVTM and ANQGSEA. The germline V and J ends were trimmed by 6 bases and 3 bases, with 14 bases remaining between them. The CDR3 sequence is 13 residues long. The CDR3: CSVPWEGYTEAFF. For the CDR3, the DNA is TGCAGCGTCCCCTGGGAGGGGTACACTGAAGCTTTCTTT.

The chain employs TRBV13 and TRBJ2-5, with TRBD2 as a possible D gene (5 bases). This CDR3 contains 14 residues. Germline V CDR1 and CDR2: PRHDT, FYEKMQ (reference sequence). V shed 8 bases and J shed 1 base, with 14 bases lying between them. The CDR3 nucleotides are TGTGCCAGCGGACGGGCGGGTCCCCAAGAGACCCAGTACTTC. This sequence encodes CASGRAGPQETQYF.

The chain couples TRBV29-1 to TRBJ2-7, with D hard to call. The CDR3 spans 12 residues. V dropped 4 bases and J dropped 2 bases, with 9 bases sitting between them. The germline gives CDR1 SQVTM, CDR2 ANQGSEA. CDR3 sequence: CSVVGDTYEQYF. CDR3 nucleotides: TGCAGCGTTGTAGGCGACACCTACGAGCAGTACTTC.

The chain combines TRBV11-2 with TRBJ2-1, with TRBD2 matching over 10 bases. Germline V gene data show CDR1 as SGHAT and CDR2 as FQNNGV. The CDR3 is 15 amino acids. V dropped 6 bases and J dropped 8; count of bases not matched to a gene: 10. DNA of the CDR3: TGTGCCAGCAGTTCTACTAGCGGGGTGTTGGATGAGCAGTTCTTC. It translates to CASSSTSGVLDEQFF.

This chain links TRBV23-1 with TRBJ2-3; D call uncertain. TRBV23-1 qualifies as an ORF whose function is uncertain. V lost 11 bases and J 4 bases, leaving 10 bases between the germline ends. The CDR3 sequence is 11 residues long. DNA of the CDR3: TGCGCCGGTAATCCATCAGATACGCAGTATTTT. As protein: CAGNPSDTQYF.

The chain employs TRBV6-5 and TRBJ2-7; D is possibly TRBD2 (6 bases). V was pared by 2 bases and J by 7 bases, with 12 bases between. Germline loops: CDR1 MNHEY, CDR2 SVGAGI. This CDR3 has 13 residues. The CDR3 nucleotides are TGTGCCAGCAGTTACGATGGGGGGAATGAGCAGTACTTC. It translates to CASSYDGGNEQYF.

This clone has just one count. The chain uses TRBV11-2 and TRBJ1-2; D remains ambiguous. V lost 5 bases and J lost 4, with 14 bases in between. From germline, CDR1 is SGHAT and CDR2 FQNNGV. The CDR3 loop spans 14 amino acids. CDR3 bases: TGTGCCAGCAGCCTCAGGTGGGGAGTCTATGGCTACACCTTC. It specifies CASSLRWGVYGYTF.

The chain is built from TRBV5-6 and TRBJ1-5; TRBD1 aligns across 8 bases. The junction had 4 bases not matched to a gene; V was cut back by 4 bases and J by 4 bases. The length of the CDR3 is 14 residues. Germline CDR1 reads SGHDT; CDR2 reads YYEEEE. CDR3: CASSPGTGNQPQHF. The CDR3 region has the DNA TGTGCCAGCAGCCCTGGGACAGGAAATCAGCCCCAGCATTTT.

V usage is TRBV10-2 and J usage is TRBJ1-5; unclear D gene. The CDR3 is made up of 13 amino acids. V dropped 0 bases and J dropped 3 bases, with 3 bases sitting between them. Germline CDR1 WSHSY, CDR2 SAAADI. This CDR3 reads CASSESLNQPQHF. The CDR3 region has the DNA TGCGCCAGCAGTGAGTCTCTCAATCAGCCCCAGCATTTT.

The chain links TRBV10-3 to TRBJ2-1, with TRBD2 identical over 11 bases. This CDR3 comprises 16 residues. In germline, CDR1 is ENHRY, CDR2 SYGVKD. The V segment lost 6 bases and the J segment 8 bases; nucleotides outside the gene matches: 12. The CDR3: CAIRGQTSGVRDEQFF. As DNA, the CDR3 is TGTGCCATCAGAGGACAGACTAGCGGGGTGCGGGATGAGCAGTTCTTC.

The V and J genes are TRBV5-1 and TRBJ1-1; 11 nucleotides align to TRBD1. The CDR3 has 15 amino acids. V trimming: 2 bases; J trimming: 5 bases; junction bases outside the gene matches: 5. The V gene's germline CDR1 is SGHRS and CDR2 YFSETQ. CDR3 in DNA: TGCGCCAGCAGCTTTGGACAGGGGGCGCGAACTGAAGCTTTCTTT. Amino acid sequence: CASSFGQGARTEAFF. Full variable domain (outside the CDR3, taken from reference TRBV5-1 and TRBJ1-1): KAGVTQTPRYLIKTRGQQVTLSCSPISGHRSVSWYQQTPGQGLQFLFEYFSETQRNKGNFPGRFSGRQFSNSRSEMNVSTLELGDSALYLCASSFGQGARTEAFFGQGTRLTVV.